This is a list of T cell receptor beta chains from one sample in a study of T cell responses to AZD1222 COVID-19 vaccine. Method: immunoSEQ multiplex PCR; TCRdb's copy keeps in-frame clones and lacks some. The sample has approximately 150,000 clones, 87% seen once; the top ten hold 0.85% to 1.1%. The starting material was peripheral blood, obtained 28 days after the second AZD1222 dose. These receptors all stem from an adult who received the AZD1222 COVID-19 vaccine. Both conserved end residues are part of each CDR3. Each record gives: CDR3 DNA, CDR3 protein, clone size, J gene, V gene, D gene. D genes are given only for firm matches. Clone size is stated in some rows and not others, as once, few, many or a class when expanded.

DNA: TGTGCCAGCAGCTTATTAAGTACGAACACCGGGGAGCTGTTTTTT
CDR3: CASSLLSTNTGELFF
size: -
J: TRBJ2-2
V: TRBV7-2
D: -

DNA: TGTGCCAGCAGCTGGAGGACAGAACCCTACGAGCAGTACTTC
CDR3: CASSWRTEPYEQYF
size: few
J: TRBJ2-7
V: TRBV5-4
D: -

DNA: TGTGCCAGCAGCTTAGGGGGGTCCGAGACCCAGTACTTC
CDR3: CASSLGGSETQYF
size: -
J: TRBJ2-5
V: TRBV7-2
D: -

DNA: TGTGCCAGCAGCCAGATGGGGGAACAGGTTCGACCGAGCTCCTACGAGCAGTACTTC
CDR3: CASSQMGEQVRPSSYEQYF
size: -
J: TRBJ2-7
V: TRBV5-6
D: -

DNA: TGTGCCAGCAGCTTAGGGACTAGCGGTTACAATGAGCAGTTCTTC
CDR3: CASSLGTSGYNEQFF
size: -
J: TRBJ2-1
V: TRBV11-3
D: TRBD2

DNA: TGTGCCAGCAGCTTGGTTTACAATGAGCAGTTCTTC
CDR3: CASSLVYNEQFF
size: once
J: TRBJ2-1
V: TRBV5-4
D: -

DNA: TGTGCCAGTTCTCGGGGGGGGAACACTGAAGCTTTCTTT
CDR3: CASSRGGNTEAFF
size: -
J: TRBJ1-1
V: TRBV19
D: -

DNA: TGTGCCAGTAAAAGTAGGGCCTCAGTGAACACTGAAGCTTTCTTT
CDR3: CASKSRASVNTEAFF
size: -
J: TRBJ1-1
V: TRBV19
D: -

DNA: TGTGCCAGCAGCTTGTGGAGTAATGCGGGCAATCAGCCCCAGCATTTT
CDR3: CASSLWSNAGNQPQHF
size: -
J: TRBJ1-5
V: TRBV5-5
D: -

DNA: TGTGCCAGCAGCCAAGAGGGAATTTTAAGCACTGAAGCTTTCTTT
CDR3: CASSQEGILSTEAFF
size: -
J: TRBJ1-1
V: TRBV4-2
D: -

DNA: TGTGCCAGCAGGACACAGTACAATCAGCCCCAGCATTTT
CDR3: CASRTQYNQPQHF
size: -
J: TRBJ1-5
V: TRBV6-5
D: -

DNA: TGTGCCTCTCGACCGGGACAGGGGGGACTTAATGAAAAACTGTTTTTT
CDR3: CASRPGQGGLNEKLFF
size: -
J: TRBJ1-4
V: TRBV27
D: TRBD1

DNA: TGTGCCAGCAGCTCAGGGACTAGCGGCTCCTTTGGCCACAATGAGCAGTTCTTC
CDR3: CASSSGTSGSFGHNEQFF
size: once
J: TRBJ2-1
V: TRBV7-9
D: TRBD2

DNA: TGTGCCAGCAGTGGGGGGTGGGGATACCAAGAGACCCAGTACTTC
CDR3: CASSGGWGYQETQYF
size: -
J: TRBJ2-5
V: TRBV25-1
D: -

DNA: TGTGCCAGCAGTTACTCAGACGGGAATCAGCCCCAGCATTTT
CDR3: CASSYSDGNQPQHF
size: -
J: TRBJ1-5
V: TRBV6-6
D: -

DNA: TGTGCCAGTAGTACCGGGACAGGGAACTATGGCTACACCTTC
CDR3: CASSTGTGNYGYTF
size: -
J: TRBJ1-2
V: TRBV19
D: TRBD1

DNA: TGTGCCAGTAGTATAGGACAGGGGTCCGGCGGGGAGCTGTTTTTT
CDR3: CASSIGQGSGGELFF
size: -
J: TRBJ2-2
V: TRBV19
D: TRBD1

DNA: TGTGCCAGCTCACGTGACAGGGCTGGGGCCAACGTCCTGACTTTC
CDR3: CASSRDRAGANVLTF
size: -
J: TRBJ2-6
V: TRBV18
D: TRBD1

DNA: TGTGCCAGCAGCTTATCGGGTTTAGGCACCGGGGAGCTGTTTTTT
CDR3: CASSLSGLGTGELFF
size: -
J: TRBJ2-2
V: TRBV7-9
D: -

DNA: TGTGCCAGCAGGCCAGGAGATATCGGCAATCAGCCCCAGCATTTT
CDR3: CASRPGDIGNQPQHF
size: -
J: TRBJ1-5
V: TRBV2
D: -

DNA: TGTGCCAGCAGCTTGGAACAGAAGAACTCCTACGAGCAGTACTTC
CDR3: CASSLEQKNSYEQYF
size: -
J: TRBJ2-7
V: TRBV5-8
D: -

DNA: TGTGCCAGCAGCAAGGTTATCACAGATACGCAGTATTTT
CDR3: CASSKVITDTQYF
size: once
J: TRBJ2-3
V: TRBV14
D: -

DNA: TGTGCCAGCAGTTACTCGCTACCATCACCCCTCCACTTT
CDR3: CASSYSLPSPLHF
size: -
J: TRBJ1-6
V: TRBV6-5
D: -

DNA: TGTGCCAGCAGCTTTATGTCAGGGCCCGGGGCCAACGTCCTGACTTTC
CDR3: CASSFMSGPGANVLTF
size: -
J: TRBJ2-6
V: TRBV5-6
D: -

DNA: TGTGCCAGCAGTTCTGGGACAGGGCGCGGAAAACTGTTTTTT
CDR3: CASSSGTGRGKLFF
size: once
J: TRBJ1-4
V: TRBV28
D: TRBD1

DNA: TGCGCCAGCAGCCAAGTTCCCGGACAGGGTGGTGGGCAGTACTTC
CDR3: CASSQVPGQGGGQYF
size: -
J: TRBJ2-7
V: TRBV4-1
D: TRBD1

DNA: TGCGCCAGCAGCCCCGGACGGTATAGCAATCAGCCCCAGCATTTT
CDR3: CASSPGRYSNQPQHF
size: -
J: TRBJ1-5
V: TRBV4-1
D: -

DNA: TGTGCCAGCAGCTTAATTACTAGCGGGGGGCCGGGAGATACGCAGTATTTT
CDR3: CASSLITSGGPGDTQYF
size: once
J: TRBJ2-3
V: TRBV7-2
D: TRBD2

DNA: TGTGCCAGCAGTCGGACAGGGGTGAACACTGAAGCTTTCTTT
CDR3: CASSRTGVNTEAFF
size: -
J: TRBJ1-1
V: TRBV11-3
D: TRBD1

DNA: TGCAGCGCTGGGTCCGGGCTGGAGGCAGATACGCAGTATTTT
CDR3: CSAGSGLEADTQYF
size: -
J: TRBJ2-3
V: TRBV29-1
D: -

DNA: TGTGCCAGCTCACCAGCGGCAGGGATGGATGGGTTGTATGGCTACACCTTC
CDR3: CASSPAAGMDGLYGYTF
size: -
J: TRBJ1-2
V: TRBV18
D: -

DNA: TGTGCCAGCAGTGAATGGGGTGGGACCGCTGAAAAACTGTTTTTT
CDR3: CASSEWGGTAEKLFF
size: medium-sized
J: TRBJ1-4
V: TRBV6-1
D: -

DNA: TGTGCCAGCAGCCGAGGACTTCAGGGACTCCAAGAGACCCAGTACTTC
CDR3: CASSRGLQGLQETQYF
size: -
J: TRBJ2-5
V: TRBV9
D: -

DNA: TGTGCCAGCAGCGCCACAGGAGAGCAGTACTTC
CDR3: CASSATGEQYF
size: -
J: TRBJ2-7
V: TRBV6-5
D: -

DNA: TGTGCCTGGAGTGACACCATAGCGGGGGGGCAGTTCTTC
CDR3: CAWSDTIAGGQFF
size: -
J: TRBJ2-1
V: TRBV30
D: TRBD2